This is a list of T cell receptor beta chains from one sample in a study of control samples from healthy donors and cancer patients. Clones were read by immunoSEQ multiplex PCR, and TCRdb kept only the in-frame ones, dropping some. The sample contains 95,000 to 150,000 clones, 87% of which appear only once. Sequencing input: blood. The receptors stem from a man aged 18 to 29 in good health. Both conserved end residues are part of each CDR3. The D gene is left open where the match is weak. Clone size is given for some rows only: seen once, a few or many times, or a class if the clone is expanded.

D: .; size: .; V: TRBV6-1; J: TRBJ1-6; CDR3: CASSEDRRGFNSPLHF; DNA: TGTGCCAGCAGTGAAGATAGGAGGGGGTTTAATTCACCCCTCCACTTT
D: TRBD2; size: .; V: TRBV28; J: TRBJ2-7; CDR3: CASRPGMGLAPTYEQYF; DNA: TGTGCCAGTAGACCAGGGATGGGACTAGCGCCCACCTACGAGCAGTACTTC
D: .; size: .; V: TRBV7-9; J: TRBJ2-1; CDR3: CATSQSLTIRGNEQFF; DNA: TGTGCCACCAGCCAAAGTTTAACGATTAGGGGGAATGAGCAGTTCTTC
D: .; size: .; V: TRBV28; J: TRBJ1-1; CDR3: CASRLRGSHGAEAFF; DNA: TGTGCCAGCAGGTTACGTGGATCTCATGGGGCTGAAGCTTTCTTT
D: .; size: .; V: TRBV28; J: TRBJ1-5; CDR3: CASSPGTRPQHF; DNA: TGTGCCAGCAGCCCTGGGACGCGGCCCCAGCATTTT
D: TRBD2; size: .; V: TRBV27; J: TRBJ2-1; CDR3: CASTSWREGLYNEQFF; DNA: TGTGCCAGCACCTCTTGGCGGGAGGGCCTTTACAATGAGCAGTTCTTC
D: TRBD1; size: .; V: TRBV11-2; J: TRBJ2-7; CDR3: CASSLPGQGTYEQYF; DNA: TGTGCCAGCAGCTTACCGGGACAGGGAACCTACGAGCAGTACTTC
D: .; size: .; V: TRBV7-9; J: TRBJ2-1; CDR3: CASSFLSRLDEQFF; DNA: TGTGCCAGCAGCTTCCTCTCCCGGCTGGATGAGCAGTTCTTC
D: TRBD2; size: .; V: TRBV4-3; J: TRBJ2-1; CDR3: CASSPGGASGNYNEQFF; DNA: TGCGCCAGCAGCCCCGGGGGGGCTAGCGGGAACTACAATGAGCAGTTCTTC
D: .; size: .; V: TRBV28; J: TRBJ1-1; CDR3: CASSSQGRISEAFF; DNA: TGTGCCAGCAGTTCTCAGGGGCGGATCTCTGAAGCTTTCTTT
D: .; size: .; V: TRBV6-5; J: TRBJ1-1; CDR3: CASSYLRTGITEAFF; DNA: TGTGCCAGCAGTTATCTCCGAACAGGGATTACTGAAGCTTTCTTT
D: .; size: .; V: TRBV13; J: TRBJ2-3; CDR3: CASSLRIRNPTDTQYF; DNA: TGTGCCAGCAGCTTACGTATCAGGAACCCCACAGATACGCAGTATTTT
D: .; size: .; V: TRBV29-1; J: TRBJ2-5; CDR3: CSARQIQETQYF; DNA: TGCAGCGCTCGACAGATCCAAGAGACCCAGTACTTC
D: TRBD2; size: .; V: TRBV7-2; J: TRBJ2-1; CDR3: CASSLSGSSYNEQFF; DNA: TGTGCCAGCAGCCTGAGCGGGAGCTCCTACAATGAGCAGTTCTTC
D: .; size: .; V: TRBV24-1; J: TRBJ2-1; CDR3: CATSSSGNSYNEQFF; DNA: TGTGCCACCAGTTCCTCTGGGAACTCCTACAATGAGCAGTTCTTC
D: .; size: .; V: TRBV5-6; J: TRBJ2-1; CDR3: CASSNGMSSYNEQFF; DNA: TGTGCCAGCAGCAACGGGATGAGCTCCTACAATGAGCAGTTCTTC
D: .; size: .; V: TRBV28; J: TRBJ1-1; CDR3: CASIVGNMNTEAFF; DNA: TGTGCCAGCATCGTGGGAAACATGAACACTGAAGCTTTCTTT
D: .; size: once; V: TRBV11-2; J: TRBJ1-3; CDR3: CASSLDRVAGNTIYF; DNA: TGTGCCAGCAGCTTAGACAGGGTGGCCGGAAACACCATATATTTT
D: .; size: .; V: TRBV24-1; J: TRBJ2-1; CDR3: CATSDFNNEQFF; DNA: TGTGCCACCAGTGATTTCAACAATGAGCAGTTCTTC
D: TRBD2; size: .; V: TRBV27; J: TRBJ2-2; CDR3: CASSLWFGGGPVAGELFF; DNA: TGTGCCAGCAGTTTATGGTTTGGGGGAGGGCCGGTAGCCGGGGAGCTGTTTTTT
D: .; size: few; V: TRBV30; J: TRBJ1-1; CDR3: CAWSEDRNTEAFF; DNA: TGTGCCTGGAGTGAAGACAGGAACACTGAAGCTTTCTTT
D: .; size: .; V: TRBV28; J: TRBJ2-5; CDR3: CASSSPGEETQYF; DNA: TGTGCCAGCAGTTCCCCAGGGGAAGAGACCCAGTACTTC
D: .; size: .; V: TRBV30; J: TRBJ1-4; CDR3: CAWSVSVTFNEKLFF; DNA: TGTGCCTGGAGTGTTTCTGTGACTTTTAATGAAAAACTGTTTTTT
D: .; size: .; V: TRBV4-1; J: TRBJ2-1; CDR3: CASSQRQTGLYNEQFF; DNA: TGCGCCAGCAGCCAAAGACAGACCGGCCTCTACAATGAGCAGTTCTTC
D: .; size: .; V: TRBV2; J: TRBJ2-7; CDR3: CASSETGPYEQYF; DNA: TGTGCCAGCAGTGAAACAGGGCCCTACGAGCAGTACTTC
D: .; size: .; V: TRBV6-2/TRBV6-3; J: TRBJ2-3; CDR3: CASSSTRGTDTQYF; DNA: TGTGCCAGCAGTTCGACTAGAGGGACAGATACGCAGTATTTT
D: TRBD2; size: .; V: TRBV11-3; J: TRBJ2-3; CDR3: CASSFGGTDTQYF; DNA: TGTGCCAGCAGCTTCGGGGGGACAGATACGCAGTATTTT
D: TRBD1; size: .; V: TRBV10-3; J: TRBJ2-1; CDR3: CAARDRGGEEQFF; DNA: TGTGCCGCCCGGGACAGGGGGGGGGAGGAGCAGTTCTTC
D: .; size: .; V: TRBV5-1; J: TRBJ1-1; CDR3: CASSLARGMEILNTEAFF; DNA: TGCGCCAGCAGCTTGGCGCGCGGGATGGAAATATTGAACACTGAAGCTTTCTTT
D: .; size: .; V: TRBV28; J: TRBJ2-3; CDR3: CASSSWRDTQYF; DNA: TGTGCCAGCAGTTCCTGGCGAGATACGCAGTATTTT
D: .; size: once; V: TRBV28; J: TRBJ2-2; CDR3: CASSPKSGVANTGELFF; DNA: TGTGCCAGCAGTCCTAAATCCGGGGTAGCGAACACCGGGGAGCTGTTTTTT